These 3 T cell receptor beta chains came from one sample sequenced in a study of blood T cell repertoires in COVID-19. Assay used: immunoSEQ multiplex PCR; TCRdb lists only in-frame clones, some missing. Of about 380,000 clones in the sample, around 87% were seen once. The sequencing input was PBMCs or T cells enriched from blood (not recorded which). These receptor sequences come from a man aged 25 to 40 who had recovered from COVID-19.

This clone occurred once. The chain recombines TRBV3-1 (or the pseudogene TRBV3-2) with TRBJ1-4, with TRBD1 matching 11 bases. Looked up from germline, CDR1 is LGHDT and CDR2 is YNNKEL (reference sequence). There are 18 residues in the CDR3. V shed 4 bases, J shed 4 bases, and the junction held 11 bases outside the gene matches. CDR3: CASSPRDRGYRGNEKLFF. CDR3 in DNA: TGTGCCAGCAGCCCCCGGGACAGGGGGTATCGGGGTAATGAAAAACTGTTTTTT.

The V call is TRBV10-3, the J call TRBJ2-6; 10 positions agree with TRBD1. V shed 4 bases and J 3 bases; nucleotides not matched to a gene: 12. CDR3 size: 19 residues. Germline-derived CDR1 and CDR2 are ENHRY and SYGVKD. Here the CDR3 DNA reads TGTGCCATCAGTGGGGGAGTCGACAGGGGGCGGCGTGGGGCCAACGTCCTGACTTTC. Protein product: CAISGGVDRGRRGANVLTF.

The J gene is TRBJ1-1, the V gene TRBV4-1, with D possibly matching TRBD1 (5 bases). The CDR3 sequence is 14 residues long. V was trimmed by 4 bases and J by 4 bases, leaving 13 bases between them. CDR1 and CDR2 from the germline V gene are MGHRA and YSYEKL. As DNA, the CDR3 is TGCGCCAGCAGCCTCACCAGGGATGGCACTGAAGCTTTCTTT. This translates into CASSLTRDGTEAFF.